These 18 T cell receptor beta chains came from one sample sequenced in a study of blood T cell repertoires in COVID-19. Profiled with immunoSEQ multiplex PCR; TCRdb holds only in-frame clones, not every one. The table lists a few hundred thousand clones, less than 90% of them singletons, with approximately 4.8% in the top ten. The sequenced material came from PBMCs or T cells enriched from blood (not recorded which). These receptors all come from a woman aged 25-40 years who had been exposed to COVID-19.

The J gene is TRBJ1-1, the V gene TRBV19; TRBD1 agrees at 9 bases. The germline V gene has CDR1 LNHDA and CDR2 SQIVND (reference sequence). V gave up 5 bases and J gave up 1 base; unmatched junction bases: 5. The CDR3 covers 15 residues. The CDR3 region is CASSSRTGANTEAFF. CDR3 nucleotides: TGTGCCAGTAGTTCCCGGACAGGGGCGAACACTGAAGCTTTCTTT.

The CDR3 DNA reads TGTGCCAGCTCAACAGAGGACAGGGGATACGAGCAGTACTTC. This gives the protein CASSTEDRGYEQYF. The gene calls are TRBV18 and TRBJ2-7; 9 bases align to TRBD1. The CDR3 extends over 14 amino acids. The junction had 6 bases not matched to a gene; V was cut back by 5 bases and J by 4 bases. The germline CDR1 and CDR2 sequences are KGHSH and LQKENI.

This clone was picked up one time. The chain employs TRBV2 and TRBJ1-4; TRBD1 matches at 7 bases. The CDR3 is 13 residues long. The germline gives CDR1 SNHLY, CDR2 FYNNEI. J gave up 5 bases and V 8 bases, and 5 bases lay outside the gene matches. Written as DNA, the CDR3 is TGTGCCAGCGCGAGGGACAGCAATGAAAAACTGTTTTTT. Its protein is CASARDSNEKLFF.

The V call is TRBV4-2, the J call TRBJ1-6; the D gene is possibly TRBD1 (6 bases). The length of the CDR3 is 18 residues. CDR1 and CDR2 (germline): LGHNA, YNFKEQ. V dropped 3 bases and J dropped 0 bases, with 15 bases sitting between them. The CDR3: CASSQDVQGSSYNSPLHF. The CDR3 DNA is TGTGCCAGCAGCCAGGATGTCCAGGGGAGCTCCTATAATTCACCCCTCCACTTT.

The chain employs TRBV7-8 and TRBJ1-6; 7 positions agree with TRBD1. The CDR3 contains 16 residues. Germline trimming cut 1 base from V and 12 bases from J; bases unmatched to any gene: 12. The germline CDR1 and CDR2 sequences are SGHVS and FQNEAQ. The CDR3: CASSLGVGTAKLPLHF. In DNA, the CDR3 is TGTGCCAGCAGCTTAGGGGTAGGGACAGCGAAGCTACCCCTCCACTTT.

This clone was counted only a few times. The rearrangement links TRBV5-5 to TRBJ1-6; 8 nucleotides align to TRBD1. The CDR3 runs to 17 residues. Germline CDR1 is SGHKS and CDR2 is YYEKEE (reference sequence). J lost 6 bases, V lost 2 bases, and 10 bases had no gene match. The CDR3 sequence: CASSFFGGQGGNSPLHF. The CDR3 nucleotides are TGTGCCAGCAGCTTTTTTGGCGGACAGGGAGGTAATTCACCCCTCCACTTT.

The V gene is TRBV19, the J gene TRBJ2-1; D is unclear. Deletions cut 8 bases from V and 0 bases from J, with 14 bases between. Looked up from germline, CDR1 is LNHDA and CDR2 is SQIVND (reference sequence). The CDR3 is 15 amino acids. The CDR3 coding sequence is TGTGCCAGTTCTACCGATGATAGCTCCTACAATGAGCAGTTCTTC. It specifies CASSTDDSSYNEQFF.

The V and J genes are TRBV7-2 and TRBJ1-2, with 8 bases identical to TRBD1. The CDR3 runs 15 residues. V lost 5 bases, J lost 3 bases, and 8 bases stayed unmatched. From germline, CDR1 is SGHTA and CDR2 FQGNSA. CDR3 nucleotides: TGTGCCAGCAGCCCTAGCCAGGGGGCCCACTATGGCTACACCTTC. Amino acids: CASSPSQGAHYGYTF.

CDR3 protein: CASSPGLFGEQYF. CDR3 in DNA: TGTGCCAGCAGCCCCGGACTCTTTGGCGAGCAGTACTTC. The chain employs TRBV12-3 or TRBV12-4 and TRBJ2-7; weak D call: TRBD2 (5 bases). The CDR3 is made up of 13 amino acids. V was pared by 6 bases and J by 6 bases, with 15 bases between.

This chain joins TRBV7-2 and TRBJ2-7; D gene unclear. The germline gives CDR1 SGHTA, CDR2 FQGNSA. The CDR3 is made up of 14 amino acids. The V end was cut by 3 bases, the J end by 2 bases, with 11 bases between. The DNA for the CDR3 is TGTGCCAGCAGCTTGTCATACAGTACCTACGAGCAGTACTTC. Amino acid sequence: CASSLSYSTYEQYF.

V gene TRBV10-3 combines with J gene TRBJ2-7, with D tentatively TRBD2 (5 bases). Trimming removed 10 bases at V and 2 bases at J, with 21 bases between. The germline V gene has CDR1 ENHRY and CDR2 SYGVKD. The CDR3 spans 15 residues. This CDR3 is CATGLRPGITYEQYF. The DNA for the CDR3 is TGTGCCACTGGGCTGCGACCGGGGATAACCTACGAGCAGTACTTC.

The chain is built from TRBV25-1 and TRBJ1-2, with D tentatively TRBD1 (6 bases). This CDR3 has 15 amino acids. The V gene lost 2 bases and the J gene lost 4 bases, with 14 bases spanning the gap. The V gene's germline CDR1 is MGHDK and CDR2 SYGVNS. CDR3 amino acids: CASSEVGARSYGYTF. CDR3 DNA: TGTGCCAGCAGTGAAGTGGGGGCGCGGAGCTATGGCTACACCTTC.

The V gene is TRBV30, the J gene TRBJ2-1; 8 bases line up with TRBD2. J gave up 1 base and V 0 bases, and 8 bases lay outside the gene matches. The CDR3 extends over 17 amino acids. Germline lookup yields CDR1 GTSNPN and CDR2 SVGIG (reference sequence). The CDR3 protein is CAWSVMVVAGSYNEQFF. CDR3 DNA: TGTGCCTGGAGTGTAATGGTTGTAGCGGGGTCCTACAATGAGCAGTTCTTC.

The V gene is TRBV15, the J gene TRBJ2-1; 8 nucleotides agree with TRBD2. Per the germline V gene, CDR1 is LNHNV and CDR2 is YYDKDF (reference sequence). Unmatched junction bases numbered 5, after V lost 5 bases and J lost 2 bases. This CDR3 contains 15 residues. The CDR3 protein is CATSRAGVAYNEQFF. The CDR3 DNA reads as TGTGCCACCAGCCGAGCGGGGGTGGCCTACAATGAGCAGTTCTTC.

Here the CDR3 DNA reads TGTGCCAGCAGCTTGGTCAAAGATACGCAGTATTTT. Its translation is CASSLVKDTQYF. The rearrangement uses TRBV5-4 and TRBJ2-3; D not certain. This CDR3 contains 12 residues. Germline V gene lookup returns CDR1 SGHNT and CDR2 YYREEE (reference sequence). V lost 0 bases, J lost 5 bases, and 4 bases lay in between.

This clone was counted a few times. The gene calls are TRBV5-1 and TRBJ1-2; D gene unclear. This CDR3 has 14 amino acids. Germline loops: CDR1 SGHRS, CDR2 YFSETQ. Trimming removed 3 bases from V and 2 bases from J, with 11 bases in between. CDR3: CASSSSTENYGYTF. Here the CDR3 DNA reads TGCGCCAGCAGCTCGTCAACAGAAAACTATGGCTACACCTTC.

DNA of the CDR3: TGTGCCAGCAGTTTATGGCCGGCAGGGGGCTATGGCTACACCTTC. This translates into CASSLWPAGGYGYTF. This sequence joins TRBV28 and TRBJ1-2, with TRBD1 matching 7 bases. This CDR3 spans 15 amino acids. Germline loops: CDR1 MDHEN, CDR2 SYDVKM. The trim removed 0 bases at V and 4 bases at J, leaving 5 bases unmatched.

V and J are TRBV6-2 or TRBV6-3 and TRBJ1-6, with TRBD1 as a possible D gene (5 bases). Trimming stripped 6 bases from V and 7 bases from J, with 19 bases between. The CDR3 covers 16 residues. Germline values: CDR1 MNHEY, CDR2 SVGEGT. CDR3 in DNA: TGTGCCAGCAGCCCCACTTACGGAGGGGTCAATTCACCCCTCCACTTT. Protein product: CASSPTYGGVNSPLHF.